This T cell receptor (beta chain) comes out of a study of human T cells and chemical hapten exposure. Study summary: For the approximately 25-week duration of the study, patients were given weekly doses of diphenylcyclopropenone on the scalp. It was small differences in pooled library volume that mainly caused per-sample TCR yields to vary.

The CDR3 sequence is 12 residues long. Germline CDR1 MNHEY, CDR2 SVGAGI. V was clipped by 5 bases and J by 4 bases, with 8 bases between them. About this clonotype itself: Its target is unknown.

MiXCR was run by TCRdb on the RACE reads, yielding one entry per CDR3 protein. The sample has 180,000 or so distinct CDR3 sequences; about 15% are singletons. Time point defined: patch test 1, 2 weeks after DPC sensitization. Specified treatment: therapeutic diphenylcyclopropenone sensitization with weekly scalp DPC. Study observations and caveats: Significantly more large CDR3 similarity clusters arose among expanded TCRs than among controls.

The sequence was collected from a woman aged 30 to 39 with alopecia areata. Some clones in this sample may be carry-over from other donors' samples. The source material was whole blood, sampled in connection with sensitization to the hapten diphenylcyclopropenone (DPC). This chain uses TRBV6-5 with TRBJ2-5; no reliable D call. CDR3 loop: CASSKAGETQYF. CDR3 nucleotides: TGTGCCAGCAGTAAGGCCGGAGAGACCCAGTACTTC.